The entry that follows covers one TCR beta chain sequence. Clones were read by immunoSEQ multiplex PCR, and TCRdb kept only the in-frame ones, dropping some. The table shows 350,000 to 400,000 clones, with nearly 90% occurring only once. This record belongs to a study of blood T cell repertoires in COVID-19. V dropped 0 bases and J dropped 7; count of bases not matched to a gene: 6. In germline, CDR1 is KGHSH, CDR2 LQKENI. This CDR3 is built from 15 residues. This clonotype was obtained from a man aged 18-30 years with active or convalescent COVID-19. Source material: peripheral blood. V usage is TRBV18 and J usage is TRBJ2-7; 10 bases match TRBD1. The CDR3: CASSPPRQGAREQYF. The DNA for the CDR3 is TGTGCCAGCTCACCACCGAGACAGGGGGCTAGGGAGCAGTACTTC. Based on the CDR3 plus reference TRBV18 and TRBJ2-7, the full variable domain is NAGVMQNPRHLVRRRGQEARLRCSPMKGHSHVYWYRQLPEEGLKFMVYLQKENIIDESGMPKERFSAEFPKEGPSILRIQQVVRGDSAAYFCASSPPRQGAREQYFGPGTRLTVT.